This T cell receptor beta chain was sequenced for a study of Graves' ophthalmopathy and Graves' hyperthyroidism. Turning to the study itself: Peripheral blood collection took place at initial diagnosis, before any treatment.

V dropped 2 bases and J dropped 13 bases, with 12 bases sitting between them. The CDR3 loop spans 13 amino acids. Germline V gene data show CDR1 as SGHTA and CDR2 as FQGNSA. To note about this clonotype: The antigen remains undetermined.

Amplification from RNA transcripts yielded the TCR beta CDR3 regions. RT-PCR was first run with HTBI primers, then multiplex PCR in a second round. TCRdb itself ran the multiplex PCR reads through MiXCR, one entry per CDR3 protein. Of 650,000 to 900,000 distinct CDR3 sequences listed, 40% are singletons. Study conclusions and caveats: Most thyroid clonotypes expanded beyond 0.001 frequency were also found in blood.

Where ophthalmopathy was present, donors had moderate-to-severe activity, CAS ≥3, NOSPECS ≥4 and duration under 3 months. This chain links TRBV7-2 with TRBJ1-6; D is ambiguous. The TCR sequence derives from an adult man with Graves' ophthalmopathy. Sequencing input: peripheral blood. Written as DNA, the CDR3 is TGTGCCAGCAGCTTAAGCGCGAGGCAGCCCCTCCACTTT. The encoded protein is CASSLSARQPLHF.